This entry is about one T cell receptor beta chain. Its specificity is unknown. This sample is part of a study of cytomegalovirus exposure and HLA in healthy donors. Findings and caveats of the study: While the bulk of TCR sequences proved rare, some public TCRs turned up in many donors.

Trimming removed 2 bases at V and 3 bases at J, with 13 bases between. Germline lookup yields CDR1 GTSNPN and CDR2 SVGIG (reference sequence). The CDR3 runs 15 residues. Vbeta (60) and Jbeta (13) primers were used in the PCR. TCRdb's copy holds only in-frame clones and misses some; the assay was immunoSEQ multiplex PCR. Of about 240,000 clones in the sample, 70% to 90% were seen once. What was sequenced was PBMCs. This TCR came from a girl aged 2 to 9 in good health and CMV-seronegative. The gene calls are TRBV30 and TRBJ2-2; TRBD1 might be the D (6 bases). In nucleotides, the CDR3 is TGTGCCTGGAGTCCTGGGGGCTGGTACACCGGGGAGCTGTTTTTT. Its translation: CAWSPGGWYTGELFF.